The T cell receptor beta chain under discussion was sequenced for a study of T-cell memory formation after mild COVID-19 (dated by TCRdb to about 2021). Context from the whole study: Most TCR sequence clusters were specific to one of the two donors. The cohort comprised two young, previously healthy adult volunteers, one female and one male. T-cell clones expanding and contracting after mild COVID-19 in two donors were tracked by longitudinal TCRalpha and TCRbeta repertoire sequencing. Study-wide findings and limitations: Clones contracting from day 15 to 85 had balanced CD4/CD8 phenotypes, while a second wave expanding from day 15 to 37 was biased towards CD4+. Contracting CD4+ clones were found mainly in CM and EM memory subsets, while CD8+ clones were enriched in EMRA. Only a couple of mild cases were covered in the study, and larger cohorts including severe cases with pre-infection samples were considered necessary. Some responding clones were detected in pre-infection memory, which suggested that pre-existing cross-reactive memory T cells had joined the SARS-CoV-2 response. SARS-CoV-2 specificity was not confirmed for the second-wave clones peaking on day 37.

The sequencer was an Illumina NovaSeq 6000. TCRalpha and TCRbeta cDNA libraries were built by 5'RACE with constant-segment primers, adding sample barcodes and unique molecular identifiers. Trizol reagent was used to extract RNA from every sample. Amplification of the libraries took two PCR steps, and the second step added a second sample barcode plus Illumina TruSeq adapters. Sequencing of libraries was performed on an Illumina NovaSeq with 2 x 150 bp paired-end reads. In the authors' own workflow: The reads were demultiplexed and collapsed into UMI-guided consensus sequences using migec v1.2.7. With mixcr v2.1.11, UMI consensuses were aligned to TRA and TRB V and J templates and assembled into clonotypes. Clonotypes were classified as expanded or contracted when called significant by both edgeR and NoisET, with noise models trained on biological replicates. For edgeR calls, a false discovery rate-adjusted p below 0.01 and a log2 fold-change threshold of 1 were applied. PCA with hierarchical clustering of max-normalized trajectories of the 1000 most abundant clonotypes was used as exploratory dynamics analysis. Separately sequenced CD4+ and CD8+ repertoires were used to assign the CD4 or CD8 phenotype of responding clones. TCRdb handled the public reads itself, with Q25 trimming in fastp and clone calling in MiXCR, and kept productive beta chains. Every CDR3 protein is listed once, alongside the most common genes and DNA of its rows. What appears here as the V and J calls and clone size reflects TCRdb's work, not the paper's. The sample table lists 300,000 to 400,000 distinct CDR3 sequences, about 16% of them with a count of one. About 22% of the sample is held by the ten biggest clonotypes.

Ficoll-Paque density gradient centrifugation was used to isolate PBMCs. This clonotype was observed a single time. It lacks a known antigen. No clone much larger than this one lies a single base away; base qualities are absent. A lone read is weak support. The receptor was isolated from a man between 18 and 35 years old who had mild COVID-19 (a few samples of this study predate the infection). The sample titles of this study are shuffled in the database, so cell type and time point are left out; the donor was told from shared clones. What was sequenced was PBMCs or a T cell subset sorted from them (not recorded which).

DNA sequence: TGCAGTATACCCAGGGCGCCCGGGAACTACGAGCAGTACTTC. It encodes CSIPRAPGNYEQYF. The chain uses TRBV20-1 and TRBJ2-7; the D element might be TRBD1 or TRBD2, as each aligns at 5 bases. According to the germline V gene (reference sequence), CDR1 reads DFQATT and CDR2 reads SNEGSKA. There are 14 amino acids in the CDR3, from cysteine to phenylalanine inclusive. Only the CDR3 region is kept as DNA, spanning 42 bases read in frame from base 1. V is cut by 8 bases and J by 3 bases, and the space between the germline ends is 20 bases.